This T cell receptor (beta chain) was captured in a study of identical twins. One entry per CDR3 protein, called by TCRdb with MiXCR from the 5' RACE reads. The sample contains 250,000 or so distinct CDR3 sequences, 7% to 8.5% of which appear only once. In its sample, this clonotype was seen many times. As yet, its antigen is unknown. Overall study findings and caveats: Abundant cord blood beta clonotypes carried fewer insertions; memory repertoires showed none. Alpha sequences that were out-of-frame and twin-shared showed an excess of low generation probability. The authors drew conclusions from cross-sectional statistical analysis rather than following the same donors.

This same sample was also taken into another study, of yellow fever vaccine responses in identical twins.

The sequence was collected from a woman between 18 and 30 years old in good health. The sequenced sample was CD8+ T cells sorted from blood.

The CDR3 DNA follows: TGCAGTGCTAGAGAGTTACCGGGACAGGACTACGAGCAGTACTTC. Translating gives CSARELPGQDYEQYF. The chain carries TRBV20-1 and TRBJ2-7; TRBD1 matches at 8 bases. The junction had 7 bases not matched to a gene; V was cut back by 0 bases and J by 3 bases. The CDR3 extends over 15 amino acids. Germline V gives CDR1 DFQATT, CDR2 SNEGSKA (reference sequence).